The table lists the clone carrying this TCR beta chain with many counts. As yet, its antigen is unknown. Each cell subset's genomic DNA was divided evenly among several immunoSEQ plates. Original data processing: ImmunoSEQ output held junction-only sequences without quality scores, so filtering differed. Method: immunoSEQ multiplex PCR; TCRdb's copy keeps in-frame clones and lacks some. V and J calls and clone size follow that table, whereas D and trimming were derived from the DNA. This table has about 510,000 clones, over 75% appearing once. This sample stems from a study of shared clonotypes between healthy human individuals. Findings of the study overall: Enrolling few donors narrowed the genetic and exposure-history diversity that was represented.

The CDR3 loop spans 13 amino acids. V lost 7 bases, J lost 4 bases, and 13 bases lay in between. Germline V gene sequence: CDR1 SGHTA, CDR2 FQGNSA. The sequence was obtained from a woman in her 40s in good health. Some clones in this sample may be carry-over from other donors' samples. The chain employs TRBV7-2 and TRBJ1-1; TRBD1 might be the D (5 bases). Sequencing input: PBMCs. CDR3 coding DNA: TGTGCCAGCAAAAGAACAGGAGCCACTGAAGCTTTCTTT. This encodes CASKRTGATEAFF. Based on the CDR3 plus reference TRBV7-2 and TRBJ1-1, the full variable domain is GAGVSQSPSNKVTEKGKDVELRCDPISGHTALYWYRQSLGQGLEFLIYFQGNSAPDKSGLPSDRFSAERTGGSVSTLTIQRTQQEDSAVYLCASKRTGATEAFFGQGTRLTVV.